A selection of T cell receptor beta chains follows, all from one sample in a study of lymphopenia after photon versus proton radiotherapy. Profiling relied on immunoSEQ multiplex PCR, and the TCRdb table lists in-frame clones only, not all of them. Of 150,000 to 200,000 clones listed, approximately 86% are singletons. The sample consisted of peripheral blood, taken from a patient treated with photon-based radiotherapy. Receptor source: a man aged 50-60 years with gastric cancer. Both conserved end residues are part of each CDR3. A D gene is named only where the DNA matches it firmly. Not every row has a clone size; where given, it reads once, few, many or a size class.

V	size	J	D	DNA	CDR3
TRBV6-4	few	TRBJ1-1	.	TGTGCCAGCAGTGACGGGGGTGAGAACACTGAAGCTTTCTTT	CASSDGGENTEAFF
TRBV14	.	TRBJ1-3	.	TGTGCCAGCAGCCAAGGCTTTCTCTCTGGAAACACCATATATTTT	CASSQGFLSGNTIYF
TRBV30	.	TRBJ1-1	.	TGTGCCTGGAGTATAGACCGGACGGAAGCTTTCTTT	CAWSIDRTEAFF
TRBV19	.	TRBJ2-1	TRBD1	TGTGCCAGTAGCCTGGGACAGGGAATTAAAAATGAGCAGTTCTTC	CASSLGQGIKNEQFF
TRBV4-3	.	TRBJ2-1	TRBD2	TGCGCCAGCAGCTTCGGACTAGCGGTGGTCGGTGAGCAGTTCTTC	CASSFGLAVVGEQFF
TRBV9	.	TRBJ2-7	TRBD1	TGTGCCAGCAGCGCCTCACCGGGACAGGGCCCCTACGAGCAGTACTTC	CASSASPGQGPYEQYF
TRBV5-6	.	TRBJ2-4	.	TGTGCCAGCAGCTCTCCCTCAGTAGCCAAAAACATTCAGTACTTC	CASSSPSVAKNIQYF
TRBV6-5	.	TRBJ1-4	.	TGTGCCAGCAGTTACTCAGAGAGGGGGGAAAAACTGTTTTTT	CASSYSERGEKLFF
TRBV5-4	.	TRBJ2-1	TRBD2	TGTGCCAGCAGCACCCGGACTAGCGGGAGGTACAATGAGCAGTTCTTC	CASSTRTSGRYNEQFF
TRBV5-6	.	TRBJ1-5	TRBD1	TGTGCCAGCAGCTTAGGGGGCAGCAATCAGCCCCAGCATTTT	CASSLGGSNQPQHF
TRBV18	.	TRBJ2-7	TRBD1	TGTGCCAGCTCACCCCCGGGACAGGGAAACGAGCAGTACTTC	CASSPPGQGNEQYF
TRBV11-1	.	TRBJ2-3	.	TGTGCCAGCAGCTTTTCGGGTCCAGATACGCAGTATTTT	CASSFSGPDTQYF
TRBV9	.	TRBJ1-5	.	TGTGCCAGCAGCGTAGACGGGGTGGGGGGGCAGCCCCAGCATTTT	CASSVDGVGGQPQHF
TRBV6-5	.	TRBJ1-5	TRBD1	TGTGCCAGCAGTCGGACAGGGGGCAATCAGCCCCAGCATTTT	CASSRTGGNQPQHF
TRBV7-2	.	TRBJ2-3	.	TGTGCCAGCAGCTTAGTTGGCGGAGGGGGCACAGATACGCAGTATTTT	CASSLVGGGGTDTQYF
TRBV30	.	TRBJ1-1	.	TGTGCCTGGAAGAATATGAACACTGAAGCTTTCTTT	CAWKNMNTEAFF
TRBV2	.	TRBJ2-3	.	TGTGCCAGCAGTCCGACTACCCTTAGCACAGATACGCAGTATTTT	CASSPTTLSTDTQYF
TRBV5-1	.	TRBJ1-3	.	TGCGCCAGCAGCTTATCAAGCTCTGGAAACACCATATATTTT	CASSLSSSGNTIYF
TRBV19	.	TRBJ1-1	.	TGTGCCAGTAGTCAGGGAATGAACACTGAAGCTTTCTTT	CASSQGMNTEAFF
TRBV7-8	.	TRBJ1-5	.	TGTGCCAGCAGCTTAGGAAGGAAATCTGGCAATCAGCCCCAGCATTTT	CASSLGRKSGNQPQHF
TRBV4-1	.	TRBJ2-1	.	TGCGCCAGCAGCCAAGAGACTAGTTTATCCTACAATGAGCAGTTCTTC	CASSQETSLSYNEQFF
TRBV7-9	.	TRBJ2-7	TRBD2	TGTGCCAGCAGACTCAGCGGGAGCTCCTACGAGCAGTACTTC	CASRLSGSSYEQYF
TRBV6-1	.	TRBJ1-2	TRBD1	TGTGCCAGCAGGGGGACAGGGGCCTCCTATGGCTACACCTTC	CASRGTGASYGYTF
TRBV11-1	.	TRBJ2-7	.	TGTGCCAGCAGATCCGGGACAATTAACGAGCAGTACTTC	CASRSGTINEQYF
TRBV6-5	.	TRBJ1-1	.	TGTGCCAGCAGTTACGCGGGTGGAACTGAAGCTTTCTTT	CASSYAGGTEAFF
TRBV27	.	TRBJ2-2	.	TGTGCCAGCAGACCGGGTCAGGGGCTGGACTACACCGGGGAGCTGTTTTTT	CASRPGQGLDYTGELFF
TRBV11-2	.	TRBJ2-3	TRBD2	TGTGCCAGCAGCTTAGGGCCCGCGGGAGGGCTCTCAGATACGCAGTATTTT	CASSLGPAGGLSDTQYF
TRBV11-2	.	TRBJ2-7	TRBD2	TGTGCCAGCAGCCAGGGACCGACTAGCGGGAGGAGCGAGCAGTACTTC	CASSQGPTSGRSEQYF
TRBV9	few	TRBJ2-7	TRBD1	TGTGCCAGCAGCGTAGACCCAGGGGGCGTCTACGAGCAGTACTTC	CASSVDPGGVYEQYF
TRBV5-1	.	TRBJ2-5	TRBD2	TGCGCCAGCAGCTTCACTAGCGGTCCCAAGGGAGAGACCCAGTACTTC	CASSFTSGPKGETQYF
TRBV5-1	.	TRBJ2-3	TRBD1	TGCGCCAGCAGCTTGGCCGGACAGGGGAGGACAGATACGCAGTATTTT	CASSLAGQGRTDTQYF
TRBV10-3	.	TRBJ1-1	.	TGTGCCATCAGTGGGGCCCGAGGAAACACTGAAGCTTTCTTT	CAISGARGNTEAFF
TRBV6-5	.	TRBJ1-2	.	TGTGCCAGCAGTTCTGGACAGCCTTATGGCTACACCTTC	CASSSGQPYGYTF
TRBV4-2	.	TRBJ1-1	.	TGTGCCAGCAGCCCAGGCGTCACTGAAGCTTTCTTT	CASSPGVTEAFF
TRBV10-1	.	TRBJ1-1	.	TGCGCCAGCAGTGAATTCCTGAACACTGAAGCTTTCTTT	CASSEFLNTEAFF
TRBV9	.	TRBJ2-7	.	TGTGCCAGCAGCGTAGGAACCCTTGCCGACTACGAGCAGTACTTC	CASSVGTLADYEQYF
TRBV11-2	.	TRBJ1-5	.	TGTGCCAGCAGCTTATCCGGGTTGGGTCAGCCCCAGCATTTT	CASSLSGLGQPQHF
TRBV5-6	.	TRBJ2-7	.	TGTGCCAGCAGCGTCCAGGGTTCCTACGAGCAGTACTTC	CASSVQGSYEQYF
TRBV6-1	.	TRBJ1-1	.	TGTGCCATTCGACAGGTGCTGAACACTGAAGCTTTCTTT	CAIRQVLNTEAFF
TRBV6-1	.	TRBJ1-6	.	TGTGCCAGCAGTGAAAGGACGGGGGCAGGATCACCCCTCCACTTT	CASSERTGAGSPLHF
TRBV5-1	.	TRBJ1-2	TRBD1	TGCGCCAGCAGTCCCGGGACAGGGGGCTTGTATGGCTACACCTTC	CASSPGTGGLYGYTF
TRBV30	.	TRBJ2-1	.	TGTGCCTGGAGTGTCAGGGGTTATGAGCAGTTCTTC	CAWSVRGYEQFF
TRBV4-1	.	TRBJ1-4	TRBD1	TGCGCCAGCAGCCAAGTTGGACAGGGCGATGACGAAAAACTGTTTTTT	CASSQVGQGDDEKLFF
TRBV2	once	TRBJ2-7	.	TGTGCCAGCAGCGGACTTGCCCGGAGCTACGAGCAGTACTTC	CASSGLARSYEQYF
TRBV28	.	TRBJ2-2	TRBD2	TGTGCCAGCAGTTTAGGGGCTAGCGGAAGTTTGGCCGGGGAGCTGTTTTTT	CASSLGASGSLAGELFF
TRBV6-5	.	TRBJ2-7	TRBD1	TGTGCCAGCAGCCGGACAGGGGGAAACGAGCAGTACTTC	CASSRTGGNEQYF
TRBV2	.	TRBJ2-2	.	TGTGCCAGCGCCTCTACCGGGGAGCTGTTTTTT	CASASTGELFF